This T cell receptor (beta chain) was profiled in a study of T cell responses to AZD1222 COVID-19 vaccine. Findings and caveats of the study: Sampling that yielded the repertoires occurred only after the peak T cell response. Spike was spanned by vaccine-associated CD4 TCRs, with dominance at 160-218 and 743-854.

About this clone itself: What it recognizes is unknown.

Clones were read by immunoSEQ multiplex PCR, and TCRdb kept only the in-frame ones, dropping some. The data show some 180,000 clones, 85% to 95% seen once. Germline CDR1 reads MDHEN; CDR2 reads SYDVKM. The ends were cut back, 6 bases at V and 5 bases at J, with 8 bases in the middle. The CDR3 has 12 amino acids. The receptor's source is an adult who received the MenACWY meningococcal vaccine as a control. The J gene is TRBJ1-3, the V gene TRBV28; D unresolved. The sequenced sample was peripheral blood, obtained 28 days after the second dose of the MenACWY control vaccine. The CDR3 here is CASSPLRNTIYF. CDR3 nucleotide sequence: TGTGCCAGCAGCCCCCTCAGAAACACCATATATTTT.